These 14 T cell receptor beta chains originate from one sample sequenced in a study of blood T cell repertoires in COVID-19. Method: immunoSEQ multiplex PCR; TCRdb's copy keeps in-frame clones and lacks some. The table records roughly 200,000 clones, 89% of them present only once. Sequences were obtained from PBMCs or T cells enriched from blood (not recorded which). These receptors were obtained from a middle-aged woman with acute COVID-19.

V and J are TRBV7-9 and TRBJ2-3, with 11 nucleotides matching TRBD2. From germline, CDR1 is SEHNR and CDR2 FQNEAQ (reference sequence). CDR3 length equals 17 residues. With V trimmed by 1 base and J by 2 bases, 5 bases remained unmatched. CDR3 coding DNA: TGTGCCAGCAGCTTAGTTTCGACTAGCGGGGCCACAGATACGCAGTATTTT. Its protein is CASSLVSTSGATDTQYF.

The J gene is TRBJ2-2, the V gene TRBV7-9, with D perhaps TRBD2 (6 bases). Germline V gives CDR1 SEHNR, CDR2 FQNEAQ (reference sequence). CDR3 length: 15 amino acids. V lost 3 bases and J 5 bases, leaving 13 bases between the germline ends. DNA for the CDR3: TGTGCCAGCAGCTTCTTGGGGGGTACGACCGGGGAGCTGTTTTTT. Its protein product is CASSFLGGTTGELFF. The full variable domain, its missing parts supplied by reference TRBV7-9 and TRBJ2-2, is DTGVSQNPRHKITKRGQNVTFRCDPISEHNRLYWYRQTLGQGPEFLTYFQNEAQLEKSRLLSDRFSAERPKGSFSTLEIQRTEQGDSAMYLCASSFLGGTTGELFFGEGSRLTVL.

This clone was seen only once. J is TRBJ2-3 and V is TRBV7-8, with TRBD2 matching 9 bases. V shed 5 bases, J shed 2 bases, and the junction held 11 bases outside the gene matches. The CDR3 runs 17 residues. Germline lookup yields CDR1 SGHVS and CDR2 FQNEAQ. DNA for the CDR3: TGTGCCAGCAGCCTTAGTCGACTAGCGGAATCCACAGATACGCAGTATTTT. Translating gives CASSLSRLAESTDTQYF.

V is TRBV3-1 (or the pseudogene TRBV3-2) and J is TRBJ2-4; 8 bases fit TRBD2. V dropped 0 bases and J dropped 2; count of bases not matched to a gene: 15. This CDR3 has 20 residues. In germline, CDR1 is LGHDT, CDR2 YNNKEL (reference sequence). This chain's CDR3 is CASSQDRRVAGTVTKNIQYF. DNA of the CDR3: TGTGCCAGCAGCCAAGATCGTCGGGTAGCGGGGACGGTGACCAAAAACATTCAGTACTTC.

The rearrangement joins TRBV15 to TRBJ1-2; perhaps TRBD1 as D (6 bases). V was pared by 0 bases and J by 8 bases, with 22 bases between. From germline, CDR1 is LNHNV and CDR2 YYDKDF (reference sequence). This CDR3 contains 17 residues. CDR3 amino acids: CATSRDRSWGRRYGYTF. In DNA, the CDR3 is TGTGCCACCAGCAGAGATCGCTCTTGGGGGCGGAGATACGGCTACACCTTC.

V is TRBV11-2 and J is TRBJ2-3; TRBD1 might be the D (6 bases). Trimming stripped 3 bases from V and 2 bases from J, with 12 bases between. The CDR3 runs 15 residues. Germline V gives CDR1 SGHAT, CDR2 FQNNGV. CDR3 DNA sequence: TGTGCCAGCAGCTTCACAGGGATTTACACAGATACGCAGTATTTT. Translating gives CASSFTGIYTDTQYF.

The chain links TRBV2 to TRBJ2-7, with unresolved D. The germline CDR1 and CDR2 sequences are SNHLY and FYNNEI. The ends were cut back, 4 bases at V and 2 bases at J, with 6 bases in the middle. This CDR3 is built from 12 residues. The DNA of the CDR3 is TGTGCCAGCAGTGCCGGTCCCTACGAGCAGTACTTC. Residues: CASSAGPYEQYF.

The rearrangement links TRBV11-2 to TRBJ1-4; 10 nucleotides agree with TRBD1. CDR1 SGHAT and CDR2 FQNNGV come from the germline V gene. This CDR3 has 14 residues. V trimming: 7 bases; J trimming: 8 bases; junction bases outside the gene matches: 7. This chain's CDR3 is CASTRDRGSEKLFF. In DNA form, the CDR3 reads TGTGCCAGCACCCGGGACAGGGGAAGCGAAAAACTGTTTTTT.

The chain couples TRBV6-1 to TRBJ1-5, with D possibly TRBD1 on 6 matching bases. Trimming removed 4 bases at V and 4 bases at J, with 11 bases between. Germline CDR1 is MNHNS and CDR2 is SASEGT. This CDR3 spans 14 amino acids. The CDR3, as DNA: TGTGCCAGCAGTGCGGGACACGCAAATCAGCCCCAGCATTTT. Its translation is CASSAGHANQPQHF.

The chain is built from TRBV28 and TRBJ1-5; 11 bases line up with TRBD1. CDR1 is MDHEN, CDR2 SYDVKM, per germline. This CDR3 region has 16 residues. The junction had 8 bases not matched to a gene; V was cut back by 6 bases and J by 4 bases. As DNA, the CDR3 is TGTGCCAGCAGCCGAATAGGACAGGGGGCAAATCAGCCCCAGCATTTT. The encoded protein is CASSRIGQGANQPQHF.

The rearrangement uses TRBV7-9 and TRBJ1-6; no firm D call. V was clipped by 5 bases and J by 0 bases, with 17 bases between them. Germline V CDR1 and CDR2: SEHNR, FQNEAQ (reference sequence). The CDR3 is made up of 18 amino acids. The CDR3 coding sequence is TGTGCCAGCAGCCCTCCTATCACCCTCGGCTCCTATAATTCACCCCTCCACTTT. This translates into CASSPPITLGSYNSPLHF.

This chain uses TRBV5-1 with TRBJ2-6; TRBD2 aligns across 7 bases. This CDR3 has 18 residues. Germline assignment: CDR1 SGHRS and CDR2 YFSETQ. The trim removed 3 bases at V and 0 bases at J, leaving 9 bases unmatched. The CDR3 nucleotides read TGCGCCAGCAGCTCCCAGTGGCGGGAGACCTCTGGGGCCAACGTCCTGACTTTC. Translating it yields CASSSQWRETSGANVLTF.

The chain uses TRBV11-2 and TRBJ2-2, with 10 bases that match TRBD2. V was clipped by 6 bases and J by 0 bases; unmatched bases: 13. The CDR3 runs to 19 residues. The germline V gene encodes CDR1 SGHAT and CDR2 FQNNGV. The CDR3 sequence is CASSSFSGGANSNTGELFF. The DNA for the CDR3 is TGTGCCAGCAGTTCCTTCAGCGGGGGGGCGAACTCGAACACCGGGGAGCTGTTTTTT. Using reference TRBV11-2 and TRBJ2-2 for the parts outside the CDR3, the full variable domain is EAGVAQSPRYKIIEKRQSVAFWCNPISGHATLYWYQQILGQGPKLLIQFQNNGVVDDSQLPKDRFSAERLKGVDSTLKIQPAKLEDSAVYLCASSSFSGGANSNTGELFFGEGSRLTVL.

This rearrangement joins TRBV18 to TRBJ1-3; the D is unclear. Germline loops: CDR1 KGHSH, CDR2 LQKENI. The CDR3 spans 16 residues. Between the trimmed V and J ends, which lost 2 bases and 4 bases, there was a span of 15 bases. CDR3 in DNA: TGTGCCAGCTCACCAACGGCAGGCCTCTCGGGAAACACCATATATTTT. This encodes CASSPTAGLSGNTIYF.